The present T cell receptor beta chain was sequenced within a study of neurological immune-mediated disorders. This clonotype was detected only a few times. TCRdb processed the 5' RACE reads anew with MiXCR; each CDR3 protein has one entry. Among tens of thousands of distinct CDR3 sequences listed, around 3.1% were seen once. Sequencing input: PBMCs. This clonotype was sampled from a man in his forties with multiple sclerosis.

CDR3 residues: CSVGDPRGEQFF. In nucleotides, the CDR3 is TGCAGCGTAGGGGACCCGCGGGGTGAGCAGTTCTTC. The V gene is TRBV29-1, the J gene TRBJ2-1; TRBD2 might be the D (6 bases). Germline assignment: CDR1 SQVTM and CDR2 ANQGSEA. Trimming took off 6 bases at V and 9 bases at J, with 15 bases between the two ends. The CDR3 has 12 amino acids.